Following are 10 T cell receptor beta chains from one sample sequenced in a study of CD8 T cells in ankylosing spondylitis. TCRdb re-derived calls from the 5' RACE reads in MiXCR, one entry per CDR3 protein. The repertoire holds some 240,000 distinct CDR3 sequences, with 8% to 9.5% as singletons. The specimen sequenced was blood, either unsorted or a sorted T cell fraction (not recorded which). These receptors were taken from a male donor with ankylosing spondylitis or in good health (not recorded which).

This clonotype was seen many times. This chain links TRBV20-1 with TRBJ2-1, with 8 bases lining up with TRBD2. This CDR3 has 15 amino acids. Germline trimming cut 5 bases from V and 8 bases from J; bases unmatched to any gene: 14. CDR1 DFQATT and CDR2 SNEGSKA come from the germline V gene (reference sequence). This CDR3 is CSAPPGERERDEQFF. CDR3 bases: TGCAGTGCTCCCCCCGGAGAGCGGGAGAGGGATGAGCAGTTCTTC.

This clonotype was counted ten times or more. The rearrangement joins TRBV12-3 or TRBV12-4 to TRBJ2-5; D gene uncertain. This CDR3 region has 14 residues. V was clipped by 6 bases and J by 1 base, with 12 bases between them. The DNA for the CDR3 is TGTGCCAGCAGACCTCGGGTCTCCCAAGAGACCCAGTACTTC. Amino acids: CASRPRVSQETQYF.

J is TRBJ1-2 and V is TRBV20-1; TRBD1 agrees at 9 bases. There are 15 residues in the CDR3. Germline CDR1 and CDR2: DFQATT and SNEGSKA (reference sequence). Unmatched junction bases numbered 10, after V lost 1 base and J lost 7 bases. The CDR3 loop reads CSARALGQGDGGYTF. CDR3 DNA: TGCAGTGCTAGAGCCCTGGGACAGGGTGACGGTGGCTACACCTTC.

This clonotype showed up many times. The chain combines TRBV10-1 with TRBJ2-7, with 8 bases that match TRBD2. The germline CDR1 and CDR2 sequences are WNHNN and SYGVQD (reference sequence). The CDR3 consists of 14 residues. J was trimmed by 4 bases and V by 8 bases; bases with no gene match: 10. In DNA form, the CDR3 reads TGCGCCAGCTCCGCGGGACTAGAAGGTTACGAGCAGTACTTC. It yields the protein CASSAGLEGYEQYF.

This clonotype was counted many times. The chain combines TRBV5-1 with TRBJ2-7, with a possible D match to TRBD2 (6 bases). Germline V gives CDR1 SGHRS, CDR2 YFSETQ. The CDR3 contains 13 residues. Trimming pared 4 bases from V and 2 bases from J, leaving 10 bases between. DNA for the CDR3: TGCGCCAGCAGCATCGGGAGTACCTACGAGCAGTACTTC. Translation: CASSIGSTYEQYF.

The sample holds many counts of this clonotype. The V and J genes are TRBV20-1 and TRBJ2-3; D possibly uses TRBD1 or TRBD2 (6 bases each). CDR1 and CDR2 (germline): DFQATT, SNEGSKA (reference sequence). V gave up 6 bases and J gave up 0 bases, with 10 bases separating them. The CDR3 runs 13 residues. The CDR3 DNA sequence: TGCAGTGCGAGGAGGGGGAGCACAGATACGCAGTATTTT. Translated, it gives CSARRGSTDTQYF.

CDR3 amino acids: CATSDLSRGLDNEQFF. In DNA form, the CDR3 reads TGTGCCACCAGTGACCTCTCCAGGGGGCTGGACAATGAGCAGTTCTTC. V usage is TRBV24-1 and J usage is TRBJ2-1; TRBD1 matches at 8 bases. From germline, CDR1 is KGHDR and CDR2 SFDVKD. CDR3 length: 16 residues. The junction had 9 bases not matched to a gene; V was cut back by 4 bases and J by 5 bases.

The chain couples TRBV12-3 or TRBV12-4 to TRBJ1-1; D is perhaps TRBD1 (5 bases). V lost 6 bases to trimming and J lost 0 bases, with 14 bases between them. There are 15 residues in the CDR3. This CDR3 reads CASSLRGFMNTEAFF. The CDR3 nucleotides are TGTGCCAGCAGCTTGAGGGGTTTTATGAACACTGAAGCTTTCTTT.

Ten or more counts support this clonotype. V is TRBV20-1 and J is TRBJ2-5; TRBD2 agrees at 7 bases. Germline CDR1 DFQATT, CDR2 SNEGSKA (reference sequence). Trimming at V came to 0 bases and at J to 1 base, leaving 5 bases not matched to a gene. CDR3 size: 15 residues. The CDR3 spells CSAREAGELQETQYF. CDR3 in DNA: TGCAGTGCTAGAGAGGCGGGAGAGCTCCAAGAGACCCAGTACTTC.

This clonotype was recorded at least ten times. The V gene is TRBV12-3 or TRBV12-4, the J gene TRBJ2-7; D may be TRBD1 or TRBD2 (5 bases each). Trimming removed 3 bases from V and 0 bases from J, with 12 bases in between. CDR3 length: 15 residues. Here the CDR3 reads CASSFGAGSSYEQYF. CDR3 in DNA: TGTGCCAGCAGTTTCGGGGCAGGGAGCTCCTACGAGCAGTACTTC.